Listed here are 25 T cell receptor beta chains from one sample, sequenced in a study of brain T cells in children with intractable seizures (dated by TCRdb to 2020 to 2022). The library came from the immunoSEQ multiplex PCR assay. The source is immuneACCESS, and TCRdb retained only in-frame sequences with V and J called. Part of the clones is not carried over; for the studies checked, unresolved V genes explain less than half of this, and the remainder is unexplained. This sample holds 65,000 to 85,000 clones; roughly 91% were observed only once. Approximately 1.5% of the sample is taken by the ten largest. This specimen's time point label, per the study, means: resected brain tissue, or blood drawn just prior to surgery. Sequencing used peripheral blood, obtained at surgery. All receptors derive from a boy younger than two with tuberous sclerosis and intractable seizures.

The CDR3: CAWRGGSYSNQPQHF. In DNA form, the CDR3 reads TGTGCCTGGAGAGGTGGCTCCTATAGCAATCAGCCCCAGCATTTT. The rearrangement joins TRBV30 to TRBJ1-5; D unresolved. V lost 3 bases to trimming and J lost 0 bases, with 12 bases between them. The CDR3 length is 15 residues. Germline V gives CDR1 GTSNPN, CDR2 SVGIG (reference sequence).

V and J are TRBV9 and TRBJ1-1, with D possibly being TRBD1 (5 bases). CDR1 is SGDLS and CDR2 is YYNGEE in the germline V gene. There are 13 residues in the CDR3. The ends were cut back, 4 bases at V and 2 bases at J, with 9 bases in the middle. The CDR3, as DNA: TGTGCCAGCAGCTTCGGACAAAACACTGAAGCTTTCTTT. It specifies CASSFGQNTEAFF.

The rearrangement links TRBV30 to TRBJ1-3, with 9 bases lining up with TRBD1. CDR1 and CDR2 from the germline V gene are GTSNPN and SVGIG (reference sequence). The junction had 5 bases not matched to a gene; V was cut back by 2 bases and J by 0 bases. The CDR3 spans 16 residues. DNA of the CDR3: TGTGCCTGGAGTCCGGGGACAGGGTACTCTGGAAACACCATATATTTT. Amino acid sequence: CAWSPGTGYSGNTIYF.

The CDR3 sequence: CASSSMSGVIYNEQFF. CDR3 in DNA: TGTGCCAGCAGCTCTATGTCAGGGGTTATTTACAATGAGCAGTTCTTC. The chain joins TRBV7-9 to TRBJ2-1, with D possibly matching TRBD1 (6 bases). Trimming shortened V by 4 bases and J by 4 bases, and 17 bases separated the two germline ends. Germline lookup yields CDR1 SEHNR and CDR2 FQNEAQ (reference sequence). The CDR3 is 16 residues long. The whole variable domain, filled in from reference TRBV7-9 and TRBJ2-1, reads DTGVSQNPRHKITKRGQNVTFRCDPISEHNRLYWYRQTLGQGPEFLTYFQNEAQLEKSRLLSDRFSAERPKGSFSTLEIQRTEQGDSAMYLCASSSMSGVIYNEQFFGPGTRLTVL.

The V gene is TRBV11-2, the J gene TRBJ1-1, with TRBD1 identical over 7 bases. Germline V gene data show CDR1 as SGHAT and CDR2 as FQNNGV. The CDR3 contains 13 residues. After removal of 2 bases from V and 7 bases from J, the junction contained 4 bases not matched to a gene. CDR3 sequence (DNA): TGTGCCAGCAGCTTATCCCAGGGGGGTGAAGCTTTCTTT. Its translation is CASSLSQGGEAFF.

This clone occurred once. The CDR3 DNA sequence: TGCGCCAGCAGCCAAGGCTGGCCTTTAGTCGTCCAAGAGACCCAGTACTTC. Protein product: CASSQGWPLVVQETQYF. The rearrangement uses TRBV4-1 and TRBJ2-5; no clear D. Germline assignment: CDR1 MGHRA and CDR2 YSYEKL. Deletions cut 1 base from V and 1 base from J, with 16 bases between. The CDR3 spans 17 residues.

The chain couples TRBV4-1 to TRBJ2-3, with D perhaps assigned TRBD1 or TRBD2 (6 bases each). Trimming took off 1 base at V and 1 base at J, with 9 bases between the two ends. The CDR3 has 15 amino acids. Germline V gives CDR1 MGHRA, CDR2 YSYEKL. In DNA form, the CDR3 reads TGCGCCAGCAGCCAAGGGGGGGCCCGCACAGATACGCAGTATTTT. Encoded protein: CASSQGGARTDTQYF.

The chain links TRBV4-2 to TRBJ2-3, with no clear D. Per germline, CDR1 LGHNA and CDR2 YNFKEQ. The V end was cut by 0 bases, the J end by 0 bases, with 7 bases between. The CDR3 covers 15 residues. CDR3 amino acids: CASSQDLASTDTQYF. In DNA form, the CDR3 reads TGTGCCAGCAGCCAAGACTTGGCTAGCACAGATACGCAGTATTTT.

The DNA for the CDR3 is TGTGCCAGCAGCTCCGAGGCAGCCTCTAACTATGGCTACACCTTC. Its protein is CASSSEAASNYGYTF. J is TRBJ1-2 and V is TRBV9; D is unresolved. CDR1 SGDLS and CDR2 YYNGEE come from the germline V gene. Trimming shortened V by 4 bases and J by 0 bases, and 13 bases separated the two germline ends. The CDR3 contains 15 residues.

The chain employs TRBV3-1 (or the pseudogene TRBV3-2) and TRBJ2-2; 8 bases fit TRBD1. Germline V gene data show CDR1 as LGHDT and CDR2 as YNNKEL (reference sequence). V lost 3 bases and J lost 6; bases outside the gene matches: 18. The CDR3 has 19 amino acids. In DNA form, the CDR3 reads TGTGCCAGCAGCCACGTCGGGACAGGCTTTTTACATGTCCCCGGGGAGCTGTTTTTT. Its translation: CASSHVGTGFLHVPGELFF.

This clone was picked up one time. The chain has TRBV7-2 and TRBJ1-4; D uncertain. V was cut by 1 base and J by 0 bases, with 9 bases left in between. Looked up from germline, CDR1 is SGHTA and CDR2 is FQGNSA. There are 16 residues in the CDR3. Written as DNA, the CDR3 is TGTGCCAGCAGCTTAGTCGGTCAAACAACTAATGAAAAACTGTTTTTT. Amino acids: CASSLVGQTTNEKLFF.

The rearrangement uses TRBV4-1 and TRBJ2-3; D not certain. Germline values: CDR1 MGHRA, CDR2 YSYEKL. V dropped 4 bases and J dropped 1 base, with 18 bases sitting between them. The CDR3 covers 17 residues. CDR3 DNA: TGCGCCAGCAGCCCAACCTTGATAGCCGGCGGCACAGATACGCAGTATTTT. The encoded protein is CASSPTLIAGGTDTQYF.

The chain combines TRBV19 with TRBJ1-4; 9 nucleotides match TRBD1. V trimming: 6 bases; J trimming: 5 bases; junction bases outside the gene matches: 10. This CDR3 contains 16 residues. Per the germline V gene, CDR1 is LNHDA and CDR2 is SQIVND (reference sequence). The CDR3 DNA is TGTGCCAGTAGCTTCCCACAGGGGGCCTCCAATGAAAAACTGTTTTTT. Translating it yields CASSFPQGASNEKLFF.

This chain joins TRBV10-3 and TRBJ2-1, with 7 bases that match TRBD2. The CDR3 is 13 amino acids. V shed 2 bases and J 8 bases; nucleotides not matched to a gene: 3. Germline V gene lookup returns CDR1 ENHRY and CDR2 SYGVKD. The CDR3 DNA follows: TGTGCCATCAGTGAGCTAGCGGAGTATGAGCAGTTCTTC. This sequence encodes CAISELAEYEQFF.

V and J are TRBV10-3 and TRBJ2-2; D possibly corresponds to TRBD2 (7 bases). With 8 bases removed from V and 7 bases from J, the gap between germline ends came to 14 bases. The CDR3 has 13 amino acids. Per the germline V gene, CDR1 is ENHRY and CDR2 is SYGVKD. CDR3 region: CAIRGAQVGELFF. CDR3 bases: TGTGCCATCCGGGGGGCGCAGGTCGGGGAGCTGTTTTTT.

V gene TRBV30 combines with J gene TRBJ2-1; 11 nucleotides line up with TRBD1. V lost 5 bases to trimming and J lost 3 bases; unmatched junction nucleotides: 9. The CDR3 is 16 residues long. Germline CDR1 reads GTSNPN; CDR2 reads SVGIG (reference sequence). The CDR3 sequence is CAWGFGGTGGYNEQFF. DNA for the CDR3: TGTGCCTGGGGTTTCGGGGGGACAGGGGGCTACAATGAGCAGTTCTTC. Using reference TRBV30 and TRBJ2-1 for the parts outside the CDR3, the full variable domain is SQTIHQWPATLVQPVGSPLSLECTVEGTSNPNLYWYRQAAGRGLQLLFYSVGIGQISSEVPQNLSASRPQDRQFILSSKKLLLSDSGFYLCAWGFGGTGGYNEQFFGPGTRLTVL.

The rearrangement joins TRBV4-2 to TRBJ1-2; 7 nucleotides align to TRBD1. The germline CDR1 and CDR2 sequences are LGHNA and YNFKEQ. The CDR3 length is 12 residues. V lost 5 bases to trimming and J lost 8 bases; unmatched junction nucleotides: 5. The CDR3 spells CASSYRQGGYTF. The CDR3 DNA reads TGTGCCAGCAGCTACCGACAGGGAGGCTACACCTTC.

This chain links TRBV7-3 with TRBJ2-5; 13 bases map to TRBD2. Germline V gives CDR1 SGHTA, CDR2 FQGTGA. Trimming cost V 4 bases and J 3 bases; bases outside gene matches: 5. The CDR3 length is 16 residues. The CDR3 coding sequence is TGTGCCAGCAGCTCCCCCGGACTAGCGGGAGAAGAGACCCAGTACTTC. This sequence encodes CASSSPGLAGEETQYF.

This chain uses TRBV7-2 with TRBJ2-1; 13 bases align to TRBD2. The V segment lost 4 bases and the J segment 9 bases; nucleotides outside the gene matches: 9. Germline CDR1 and CDR2: SGHTA and FQGNSA. The CDR3 is 16 residues long. The CDR3 DNA follows: TGTGCCAGCAGCTCCCGACTAGCGGGGGGCCGGGGTGAGCAGTTCTTC. Encoded protein: CASSSRLAGGRGEQFF.

The CDR3 loop reads CASSGLFRGFSYEQYF. The CDR3 DNA reads as TGTGCCAGCAGTGGACTGTTCAGGGGGTTTTCCTACGAGCAGTACTTC. The V call is TRBV2, the J call TRBJ2-7, with 7 bases lining up with TRBD1. J gave up 1 base and V 4 bases, and 10 bases lay outside the gene matches. The CDR3 sequence is 16 residues long. Germline values: CDR1 SNHLY, CDR2 FYNNEI.

This rearrangement joins TRBV11-2 to TRBJ1-2; no definite D call. V was cut by 1 base and J by 3 bases, with 6 bases left in between. The CDR3 has 13 residues. Germline CDR1 reads SGHAT; CDR2 reads FQNNGV. This CDR3 is CASSLARDYGYTF. The CDR3 nucleotides read TGTGCCAGCAGCTTAGCACGGGACTATGGCTACACCTTC.

This sequence joins TRBV5-4 and TRBJ2-7, with 14 bases aligning to TRBD2. This CDR3 comprises 16 residues. Unmatched junction bases numbered 10, after V lost 5 bases and J lost 6 bases. Germline CDR1 is SGHNT and CDR2 is YYREEE (reference sequence). The CDR3 sequence is CASRPGTSGSNREQYF. The CDR3, as DNA: TGTGCCAGCAGGCCCGGGACTAGCGGGAGTAATCGCGAGCAGTACTTC.

The chain recombines TRBV21-1 with TRBJ1-2. TRBV21-1 is an annotated pseudogene. The CDR3 has 18 amino acids. The CDR3 bases are TGTGCCAGCAGCAGAGGGACCCTTACTTACAACGGGGGGTATGGCTACACCTTC. This sequence encodes CASSRGTLTYNGGYGYTF.

The rearrangement links TRBV7-8 to TRBJ2-7; D may be TRBD2 (5 bases). The CDR3 consists of 16 residues. CDR1 and CDR2 (germline): SGHVS, FQNEAQ. The V and J ends lost 1 base and 4 bases respectively, with 17 bases between them. This CDR3 reads CASSLETRERRYEQYF. The CDR3 DNA sequence: TGTGCCAGCAGCTTAGAGACGAGGGAGCGTAGGTACGAGCAGTACTTC.

The V gene is TRBV6-5, the J gene TRBJ1-1; 7 nucleotides match TRBD1. Germline CDR1 and CDR2: MNHEY and SVGAGI. CDR3 length: 12 amino acids. Trimming at V came to 6 bases and at J to 4 bases, leaving 2 bases not matched to a gene. CDR3 in amino acids: CASRTGSTEAFF. CDR3 nucleotides: TGTGCCAGCAGGACAGGGAGCACTGAAGCTTTCTTT.